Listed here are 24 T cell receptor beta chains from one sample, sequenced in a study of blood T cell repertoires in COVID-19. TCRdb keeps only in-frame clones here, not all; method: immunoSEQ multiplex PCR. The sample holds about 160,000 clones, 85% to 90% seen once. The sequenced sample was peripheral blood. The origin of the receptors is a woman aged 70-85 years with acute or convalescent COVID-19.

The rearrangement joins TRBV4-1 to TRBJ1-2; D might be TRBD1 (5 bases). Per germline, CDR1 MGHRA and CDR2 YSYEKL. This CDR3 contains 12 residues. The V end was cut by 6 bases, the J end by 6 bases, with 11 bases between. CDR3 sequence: CASRGVRDGYTF. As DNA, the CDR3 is TGCGCCAGCAGAGGAGTCAGGGATGGCTACACCTTC.

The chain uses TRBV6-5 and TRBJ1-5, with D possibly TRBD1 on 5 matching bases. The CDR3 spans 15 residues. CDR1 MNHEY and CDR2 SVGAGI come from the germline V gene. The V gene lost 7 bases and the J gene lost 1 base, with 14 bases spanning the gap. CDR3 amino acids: CASKIVRGSNQPQHF. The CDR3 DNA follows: TGTGCCAGCAAGATCGTACGGGGGAGCAATCAGCCCCAGCATTTT.

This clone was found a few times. The CDR3 loop is CASSLGAGMVQPQHF. The CDR3 nucleotides are TGTGCCAGCAGCTTGGGCGCAGGGATGGTTCAGCCCCAGCATTTT. The genes are TRBV7-2 and TRBJ1-5, with D tentatively TRBD1 (5 bases). The CDR3 is 15 residues long. The V and J ends lost 3 bases and 6 bases respectively, with 15 bases between them. CDR1 and CDR2 from the germline V gene are SGHTA and FQGNSA.

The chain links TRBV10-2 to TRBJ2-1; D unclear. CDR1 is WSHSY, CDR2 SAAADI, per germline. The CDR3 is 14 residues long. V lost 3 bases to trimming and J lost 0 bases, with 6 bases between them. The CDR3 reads CASSDRSSYNEQFF. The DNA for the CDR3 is TGCGCCAGCAGTGACCGGAGCTCCTACAATGAGCAGTTCTTC.

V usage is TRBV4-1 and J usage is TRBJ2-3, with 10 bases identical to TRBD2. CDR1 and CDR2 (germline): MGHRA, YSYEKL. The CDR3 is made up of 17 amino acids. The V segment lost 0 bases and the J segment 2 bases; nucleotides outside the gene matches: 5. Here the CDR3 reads CASSQDQAGGFTDTQYF. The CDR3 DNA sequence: TGCGCCAGCAGCCAAGACCAAGCGGGGGGGTTCACAGATACGCAGTATTTT.

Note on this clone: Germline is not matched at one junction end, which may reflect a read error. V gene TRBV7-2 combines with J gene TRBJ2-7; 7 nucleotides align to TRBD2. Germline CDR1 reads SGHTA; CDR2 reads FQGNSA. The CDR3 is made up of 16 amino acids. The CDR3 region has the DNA TGTGCCAGCACCTTAACCGGGGGGATAGGCTCCTACGAGCAGTACTTC. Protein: CASTLTGGIGSYEQYF.

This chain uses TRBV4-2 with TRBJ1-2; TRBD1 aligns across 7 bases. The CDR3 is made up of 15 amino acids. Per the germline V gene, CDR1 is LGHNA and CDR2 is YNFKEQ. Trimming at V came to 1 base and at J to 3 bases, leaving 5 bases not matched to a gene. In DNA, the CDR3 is TGTGCCAGCAGCCAAGCGGGACAGTCCGACTATGGCTACACCTTC. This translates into CASSQAGQSDYGYTF.

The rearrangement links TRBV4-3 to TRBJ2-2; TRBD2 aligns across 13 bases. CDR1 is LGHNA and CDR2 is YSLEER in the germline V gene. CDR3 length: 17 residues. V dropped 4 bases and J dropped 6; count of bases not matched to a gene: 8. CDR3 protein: CASSPGTSGTVAGELFF. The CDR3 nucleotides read TGCGCCAGCAGCCCCGGGACTAGCGGGACGGTGGCCGGGGAGCTGTTTTTT.

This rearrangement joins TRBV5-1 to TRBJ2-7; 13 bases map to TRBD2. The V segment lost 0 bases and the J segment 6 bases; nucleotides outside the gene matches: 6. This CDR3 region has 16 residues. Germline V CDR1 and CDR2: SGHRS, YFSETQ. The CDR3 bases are TGCGCCAGCAGCTTGGGAACTAGCGGGAGGGCCGCCGAGCAGTACTTC. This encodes CASSLGTSGRAAEQYF.

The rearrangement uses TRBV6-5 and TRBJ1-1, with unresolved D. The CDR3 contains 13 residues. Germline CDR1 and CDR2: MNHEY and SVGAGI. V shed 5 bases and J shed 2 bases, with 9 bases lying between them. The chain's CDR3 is CASSLRSNTEAFF. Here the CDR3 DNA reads TGTGCCAGCAGTCTACGATCAAACACTGAAGCTTTCTTT.

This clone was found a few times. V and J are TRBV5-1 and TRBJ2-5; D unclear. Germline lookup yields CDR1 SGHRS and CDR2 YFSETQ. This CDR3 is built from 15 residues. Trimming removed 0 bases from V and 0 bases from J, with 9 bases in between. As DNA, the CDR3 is TGCGCCAGCAGCTTGGTTGGCGGATACCAAGAGACCCAGTACTTC. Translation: CASSLVGGYQETQYF.

The CDR3 DNA reads as TGTGCCAGCAAAGACAGGGTGAACACTGAAGCTTTCTTT. Translated, it gives CASKDRVNTEAFF. J is TRBJ1-1 and V is TRBV6-5; 7 positions agree with TRBD1. CDR3 size: 13 residues. In germline, CDR1 is MNHEY, CDR2 SVGAGI. V dropped 7 bases and J dropped 0; count of bases not matched to a gene: 2.

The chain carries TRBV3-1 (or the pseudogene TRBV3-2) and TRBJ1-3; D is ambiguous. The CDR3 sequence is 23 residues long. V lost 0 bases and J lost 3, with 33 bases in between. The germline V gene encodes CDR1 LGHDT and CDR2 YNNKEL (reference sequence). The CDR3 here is CASSQDLCRTSGRAPPIGNTIYF. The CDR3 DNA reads TGTGCCAGCAGCCAAGATCTTTGCCGGACTAGCGGGAGGGCCCCCCCCATTGGAAACACCATATATTTT.

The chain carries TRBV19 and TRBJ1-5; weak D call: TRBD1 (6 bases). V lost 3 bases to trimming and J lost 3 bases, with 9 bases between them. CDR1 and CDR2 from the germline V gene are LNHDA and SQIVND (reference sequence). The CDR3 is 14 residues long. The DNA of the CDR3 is TGTGCCAGTAGTATTGGACAGAACAATCAGCCCCAGCATTTT. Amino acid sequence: CASSIGQNNQPQHF.

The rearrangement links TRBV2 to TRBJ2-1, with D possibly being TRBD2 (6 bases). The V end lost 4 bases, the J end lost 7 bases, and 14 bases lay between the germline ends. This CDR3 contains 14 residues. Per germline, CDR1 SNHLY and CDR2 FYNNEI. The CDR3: CASSAMGTPNEQFF. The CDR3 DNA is TGTGCCAGCAGTGCTATGGGGACTCCTAATGAGCAGTTCTTC.

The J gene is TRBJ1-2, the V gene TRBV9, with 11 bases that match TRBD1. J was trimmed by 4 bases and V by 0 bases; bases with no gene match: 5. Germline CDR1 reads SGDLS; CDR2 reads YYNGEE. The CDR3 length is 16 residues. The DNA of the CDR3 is TGTGCCAGCAGCGTAGCCGGGACAGGGGGTTTCTATGGCTACACCTTC. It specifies CASSVAGTGGFYGYTF.

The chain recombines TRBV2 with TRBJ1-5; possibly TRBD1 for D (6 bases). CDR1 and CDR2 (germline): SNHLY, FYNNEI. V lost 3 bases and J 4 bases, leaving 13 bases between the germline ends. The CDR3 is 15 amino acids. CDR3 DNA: TGTGCCAGCAGTGAGTGGGACACGAGTAATCAGCCCCAGCATTTT. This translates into CASSEWDTSNQPQHF.

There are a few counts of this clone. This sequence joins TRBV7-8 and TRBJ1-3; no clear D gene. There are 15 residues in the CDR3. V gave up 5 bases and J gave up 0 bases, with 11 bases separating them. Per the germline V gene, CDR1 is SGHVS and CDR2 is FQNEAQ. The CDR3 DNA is TGTGCCAGCAGCAACGCCAAGCCCTCTGGAAACACCATATATTTT. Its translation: CASSNAKPSGNTIYF.

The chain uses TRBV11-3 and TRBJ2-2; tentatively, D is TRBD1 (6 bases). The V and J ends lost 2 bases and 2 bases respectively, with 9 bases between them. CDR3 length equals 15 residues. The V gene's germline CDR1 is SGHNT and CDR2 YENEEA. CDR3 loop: CASSLSDSNTGELFF. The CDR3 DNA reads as TGTGCCAGCAGCTTATCGGACAGTAACACCGGGGAGCTGTTTTTT.

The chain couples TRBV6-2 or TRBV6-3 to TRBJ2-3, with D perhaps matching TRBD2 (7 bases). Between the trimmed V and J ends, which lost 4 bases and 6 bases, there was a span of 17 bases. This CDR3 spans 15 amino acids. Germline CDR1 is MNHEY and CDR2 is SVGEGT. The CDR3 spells CASSSVRGARDTQYF. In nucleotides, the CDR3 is TGTGCCAGCAGTTCTGTCCGGGGGGCTCGGGATACGCAGTATTTT.

The CDR3 nucleotides read TGTGCCTGGACCGGACCGGGACAGGGGCATCAGCCCCAGCATTTT. It encodes CAWTGPGQGHQPQHF. The V gene is TRBV30, the J gene TRBJ1-5, with 10 bases aligning to TRBD1. The junction had 8 bases not matched to a gene; V was cut back by 4 bases and J by 5 bases. The CDR3 is 15 amino acids. In germline, CDR1 is GTSNPN, CDR2 SVGIG (reference sequence).

The CDR3: CASSDYLRRTEAFF. CDR3 coding DNA: TGCGCCAGCAGTGACTACCTGCGGAGAACTGAAGCTTTCTTT. V gene TRBV10-2 combines with J gene TRBJ1-1; D not certain. Germline V gene data show CDR1 as WSHSY and CDR2 as SAAADI. The CDR3 contains 14 residues. Trimming took 3 bases from V and 5 from J, leaving 13 bases between them.

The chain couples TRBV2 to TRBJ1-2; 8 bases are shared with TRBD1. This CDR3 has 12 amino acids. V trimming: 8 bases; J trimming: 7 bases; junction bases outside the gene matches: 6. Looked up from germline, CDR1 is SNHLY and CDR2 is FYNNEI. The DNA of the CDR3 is TGTGCCAGCCAAGCAGGGGGCGCTGGCTACACCTTC. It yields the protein CASQAGGAGYTF.

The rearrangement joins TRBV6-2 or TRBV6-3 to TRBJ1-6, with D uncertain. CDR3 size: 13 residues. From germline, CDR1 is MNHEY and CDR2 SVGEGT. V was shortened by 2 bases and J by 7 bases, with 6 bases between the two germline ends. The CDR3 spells CASSYRGNSPLHF. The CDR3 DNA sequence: TGTGCCAGCAGTTACCGCGGGAATTCACCCCTCCACTTT.